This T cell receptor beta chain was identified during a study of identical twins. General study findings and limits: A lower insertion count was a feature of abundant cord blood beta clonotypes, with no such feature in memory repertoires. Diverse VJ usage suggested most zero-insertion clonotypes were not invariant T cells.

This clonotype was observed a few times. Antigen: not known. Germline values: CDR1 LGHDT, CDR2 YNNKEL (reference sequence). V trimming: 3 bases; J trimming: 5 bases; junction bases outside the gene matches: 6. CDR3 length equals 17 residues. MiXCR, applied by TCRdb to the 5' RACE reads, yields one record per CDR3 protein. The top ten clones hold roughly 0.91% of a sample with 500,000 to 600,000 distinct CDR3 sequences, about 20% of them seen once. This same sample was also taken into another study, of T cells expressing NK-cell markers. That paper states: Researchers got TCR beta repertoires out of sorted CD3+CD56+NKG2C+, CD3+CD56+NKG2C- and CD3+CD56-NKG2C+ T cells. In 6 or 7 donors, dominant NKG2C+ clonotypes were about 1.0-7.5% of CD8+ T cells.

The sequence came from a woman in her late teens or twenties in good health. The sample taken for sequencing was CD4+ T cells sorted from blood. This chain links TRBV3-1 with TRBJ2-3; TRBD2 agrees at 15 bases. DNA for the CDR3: TGTGCCAGCAGCCAGAAGAGGACTAGCGGGGGGGAAGATACGCAGTATTTT. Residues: CASSQKRTSGGEDTQYF.